The rows below give T cell receptor beta chains drawn from one sample of a study of somatic mutations in cytotoxic T cells in rheumatoid arthritis. Produced via immunoSEQ multiplex PCR; TCRdb's table is partial and in-frame only. The sample consists of fewer than 25,000 clones, 65% to 85% of them appearing once. The sequenced sample was CD8+ T cells sorted from blood. These receptors came from an adult with rheumatoid arthritis. Each CDR3 is given with its conserved first and last residue. D genes are given only for firm matches. Not every row has a clone size; where given, it reads once, few, many or a size class.

v_call: TRBV7-9
clone_size: -
d_call: TRBD1
j_call: TRBJ1-2
cdr3_nt: TGTGCCAGCAGTTTTCAAACAGGGGTTTCCTATGGCTACACCTTC
cdr3_aa: CASSFQTGVSYGYTF

v_call: TRBV7-9
clone_size: -
d_call: -
j_call: TRBJ2-1
cdr3_nt: TGTGCCAGCAGCCACCGCCGCCAGAAGGGTAGTGAGCAGTTCTTC
cdr3_aa: CASSHRRQKGSEQFF

v_call: TRBV9
clone_size: -
d_call: -
j_call: TRBJ2-2
cdr3_nt: TGTGCCAGCAGCGTATCCGGGAACACCGGGGAGCTGTTTTTT
cdr3_aa: CASSVSGNTGELFF

v_call: TRBV5-1
clone_size: -
d_call: -
j_call: TRBJ1-1
cdr3_nt: TGCGCCAGCAGACCAGACAGGAGGAACACTGAAGCTTTCTTT
cdr3_aa: CASRPDRRNTEAFF

v_call: TRBV4-3
clone_size: -
d_call: -
j_call: TRBJ1-2
cdr3_nt: TGCGCCAGCAGCCAAGATCTGGGTCAGGGGTTGGAAGATGGCTACACCTTC
cdr3_aa: CASSQDLGQGLEDGYTF

v_call: TRBV6-1
clone_size: -
d_call: TRBD1
j_call: TRBJ1-6
cdr3_nt: TGTGCCAGCAGTGATTGGGACAGGGTAAATTCACCCCTCCACTTT
cdr3_aa: CASSDWDRVNSPLHF

v_call: TRBV4-3
clone_size: once
d_call: -
j_call: TRBJ1-3
cdr3_nt: TGCGCCAGCAGCCAAGGGGCGGGTCCTGGAAACACCATATATTTT
cdr3_aa: CASSQGAGPGNTIYF

v_call: TRBV30
clone_size: -
d_call: TRBD1
j_call: TRBJ1-2
cdr3_nt: TGTGCCTGGACACCGGGACAGGGGGCCTATGGCTACACCTTC
cdr3_aa: CAWTPGQGAYGYTF

v_call: TRBV6-5
clone_size: once
d_call: -
j_call: TRBJ1-3
cdr3_nt: TGTGCCAGCAGTCCTTGGGGGGCGAACACCATATATTTT
cdr3_aa: CASSPWGANTIYF

v_call: TRBV6-5
clone_size: once
d_call: -
j_call: TRBJ2-2
cdr3_nt: TGTGCCAGCATAGGCCCTTTGGACACCGGGGAGCTGTTTTTT
cdr3_aa: CASIGPLDTGELFF

v_call: TRBV5-1
clone_size: -
d_call: TRBD1
j_call: TRBJ2-7
cdr3_nt: TGCGCCAGCAGCTTGGCCGGGACAGGGGACTCCTTCTCCTACGAGCAGTACTTC
cdr3_aa: CASSLAGTGDSFSYEQYF

v_call: TRBV4-1
clone_size: -
d_call: -
j_call: TRBJ1-4
cdr3_nt: TGCGCCAGCAGCCGCCGCGGGGCAGGGAAGGATGAAAAACTGTTTTTT
cdr3_aa: CASSRRGAGKDEKLFF

v_call: TRBV19
clone_size: -
d_call: -
j_call: TRBJ2-2
cdr3_nt: TGTGCCAGTAGTCTTGGTGTCAGCGCCGGGGAGCTGTTTTTT
cdr3_aa: CASSLGVSAGELFF

v_call: TRBV27
clone_size: -
d_call: -
j_call: TRBJ1-2
cdr3_nt: TGTGCCAGCAGACCCGACCCCGGCAATGGCTACACCTTC
cdr3_aa: CASRPDPGNGYTF

v_call: TRBV9
clone_size: -
d_call: -
j_call: TRBJ2-3
cdr3_nt: TGTGCCAGCAGCCCCCTCGGAGCGGAGGGGAGGACAGATACGCAGTATTTT
cdr3_aa: CASSPLGAEGRTDTQYF

v_call: TRBV28
clone_size: -
d_call: TRBD2
j_call: TRBJ2-1
cdr3_nt: TGTGCCAGCAGTCTTCCGGGACTAGTCTCCTACAATGAGCAGTTCTTC
cdr3_aa: CASSLPGLVSYNEQFF

v_call: TRBV7-9
clone_size: -
d_call: -
j_call: TRBJ2-7
cdr3_nt: TGTGCCAGCAGGGACGGGAGCTCCTACGAGCAGTACTTC
cdr3_aa: CASRDGSSYEQYF

v_call: TRBV19
clone_size: -
d_call: -
j_call: TRBJ2-7
cdr3_nt: TGTGCCAGTAGTATACAGGGGCAGGGATACGAGCAGTACTTC
cdr3_aa: CASSIQGQGYEQYF

v_call: TRBV6-4
clone_size: few
d_call: -
j_call: TRBJ1-1
cdr3_nt: TGTGCCAGCAGTGAACGGCAGGGAGGAGGCACTGAAGCTTTCTTT
cdr3_aa: CASSERQGGGTEAFF

v_call: TRBV7-9
clone_size: -
d_call: -
j_call: TRBJ1-1
cdr3_nt: TGTGCCAGCAGCTTAAACAGACCTGAAGCTTTCTTT
cdr3_aa: CASSLNRPEAFF

v_call: TRBV5-6
clone_size: -
d_call: TRBD1
j_call: TRBJ1-2
cdr3_nt: TGTGCCAGCAGCTTGGGAGCCACGACAGGGTCTTCCGATGGCTACACCTTC
cdr3_aa: CASSLGATTGSSDGYTF

v_call: TRBV19
clone_size: once
d_call: TRBD1
j_call: TRBJ2-7
cdr3_nt: TGTGCCAGTAGTATTGACACAGGGGGCGACGAGCAGTACTTC
cdr3_aa: CASSIDTGGDEQYF

v_call: TRBV7-6
clone_size: -
d_call: TRBD1
j_call: TRBJ1-1
cdr3_nt: TGTGCCAGCAGCTCAGGGGGACAGGGGGCATTCTTT
cdr3_aa: CASSSGGQGAFF

v_call: TRBV7-6
clone_size: -
d_call: -
j_call: TRBJ2-7
cdr3_nt: TGTGCCAGCAGCCTGACAGTTCGGTCGGAGCAGTACTTC
cdr3_aa: CASSLTVRSEQYF

v_call: TRBV7-2
clone_size: -
d_call: -
j_call: TRBJ2-5
cdr3_nt: TGTGCCAGCAGCTTAGCGGCCACGGTCGTGGAGACCCAGTACTTC
cdr3_aa: CASSLAATVVETQYF

v_call: TRBV7-6
clone_size: -
d_call: TRBD2
j_call: TRBJ2-1
cdr3_nt: TGTGCCAGCAGCTTAGGAATTGCGACTAGCGGAGAATACAATGAGCAGTTCTTC
cdr3_aa: CASSLGIATSGEYNEQFF

v_call: TRBV2
clone_size: medium-sized
d_call: TRBD1
j_call: TRBJ2-3
cdr3_nt: TGTGCCAGATCTCGGGACAGGGCCACAGATACGCAGTATTTT
cdr3_aa: CARSRDRATDTQYF

v_call: TRBV7-9
clone_size: -
d_call: -
j_call: TRBJ2-1
cdr3_nt: TGTGCCAGCAGCCTACCTACTAGCCCCAATGAGCAGTTCTTC
cdr3_aa: CASSLPTSPNEQFF

v_call: TRBV11-2
clone_size: -
d_call: -
j_call: TRBJ1-1
cdr3_nt: TGTGCCAGCAGCTTAGGGCTGAACACTGAAGCTTTCTTT
cdr3_aa: CASSLGLNTEAFF

v_call: TRBV14
clone_size: -
d_call: -
j_call: TRBJ2-5
cdr3_nt: TGTGCCAGCAGCCAATTGGGGCAAGAGACCCAGTACTTC
cdr3_aa: CASSQLGQETQYF

v_call: TRBV5-4
clone_size: -
d_call: TRBD1
j_call: TRBJ1-2
cdr3_nt: TGTGCCAGCAGGGGGGACAGGGCTTACCCTAACTATGGCTACACCTTC
cdr3_aa: CASRGDRAYPNYGYTF

v_call: TRBV5-6
clone_size: -
d_call: -
j_call: TRBJ1-1
cdr3_nt: TGTGCCAGCAGCTTGGTTTCGGGGACTGAAGCTTTCTTT
cdr3_aa: CASSLVSGTEAFF

v_call: TRBV19
clone_size: -
d_call: -
j_call: TRBJ1-5
cdr3_nt: TGTGCCACCACATTCACAGGCAATCAGCCCCAGCATTTT
cdr3_aa: CATTFTGNQPQHF

v_call: TRBV25-1
clone_size: -
d_call: -
j_call: TRBJ1-1
cdr3_nt: TGTGCCAGCAGCTACGGGGGGAGTAACACTGAAGCTTTCTTT
cdr3_aa: CASSYGGSNTEAFF

v_call: TRBV5-6
clone_size: -
d_call: TRBD1
j_call: TRBJ1-6
cdr3_nt: TGTGCCAGCAGCTTGGGGGCAGGGGGATTGAATTCACCCCTCCACTTT
cdr3_aa: CASSLGAGGLNSPLHF

v_call: TRBV23-1
clone_size: -
d_call: -
j_call: TRBJ1-1
cdr3_nt: TGCGCCACCAAGGCCCTACGGAGTACTGAAGCTTTCTTT
cdr3_aa: CATKALRSTEAFF

v_call: TRBV5-4
clone_size: large
d_call: -
j_call: TRBJ2-5
cdr3_nt: TGTGCCAGCAGCTTTTGGGGAGGATCACAAGAGACCCAGTACTTC
cdr3_aa: CASSFWGGSQETQYF

v_call: TRBV9
clone_size: few
d_call: -
j_call: TRBJ2-3
cdr3_nt: TGTGCCAGCAGCGTAGCTACGGGACCTAGCACAGATACGCAGTATTTT
cdr3_aa: CASSVATGPSTDTQYF

v_call: TRBV12-5
clone_size: -
d_call: TRBD2
j_call: TRBJ2-1
cdr3_nt: TGTGCTAGTGGTTTGCCAAAGGTAGCGGGAGATGGTGAGCAGTTCTTC
cdr3_aa: CASGLPKVAGDGEQFF

v_call: TRBV6-1
clone_size: -
d_call: TRBD2
j_call: TRBJ2-7
cdr3_nt: TGTGCCAGCAGTGATAGACTAGCGGGCTCCTACGAGCAGTACTTC
cdr3_aa: CASSDRLAGSYEQYF

v_call: TRBV4-3
clone_size: -
d_call: TRBD2
j_call: TRBJ2-1
cdr3_nt: TGCGCCAGCAGCCAAGAACTAGCGGGGGGGCCACATGAGCAGTTCTTC
cdr3_aa: CASSQELAGGPHEQFF

v_call: TRBV19
clone_size: -
d_call: -
j_call: TRBJ1-1
cdr3_nt: TGTGCCAGTAGTATAGTTGCCGCTGAAGCTTTCTTT
cdr3_aa: CASSIVAAEAFF

v_call: TRBV25-1
clone_size: -
d_call: -
j_call: TRBJ2-7
cdr3_nt: TGTGCCAGCACCCCCGGGGGAATGTCGGGTTCCTACGAGCAGTACTTC
cdr3_aa: CASTPGGMSGSYEQYF